The clone carrying this T cell receptor (beta chain) was seen more than once but under ten times. The antigen remains undetermined. This CDR3 has 15 amino acids. V was shortened by 7 bases and J by 2 bases, with 14 bases between the two germline ends. Per germline, CDR1 MDHEN and CDR2 SYDVKM. This sample stems from a study of T cell repertoires in cytomegalovirus infection. Study at large: Public TCR beta signatures were indicative of both CMV infection and a matching HLA type.

Study-wide results and caveats: Public TCR beta family frequency separated CMV-and-HLA carriers, including in an independent cohort. Across the ex vivo response, the dominant clonotypes were HLA-C-restricted CMV-specific TCR beta clonotypes.

TCRdb itself ran the reads through MiXCR, one entry per CDR3 protein. Counted here are a few hundred thousand distinct CDR3 sequences, 8% to 10% occurring once; the ten biggest clones make up about 4.5%. This clonotype originated in a human donor in good health (CMV status not recorded). Some clones in this sample may be carry-over from other donors' samples. Sequencing input: PBMCs. The rearrangement uses TRBV28 and TRBJ1-4, with D unclear. CDR3 sequence: CASTSSRVTNEKLFF. CDR3 in DNA: TGTGCCAGCACCTCTTCGAGGGTCACTAATGAAAAACTGTTTTTT.